This T cell receptor (beta chain) was sequenced for a study of Graves' ophthalmopathy and Graves' hyperthyroidism. Study observations and caveats: Built on 13 signatures, a model told ophthalmopathy apart from stable hyperthyroidism with approximately 91% sensitivity and 81.08% specificity. For predicting ophthalmopathy progression, the model had roughly 70% sensitivity and roughly 72% specificity.

The TCR beta CDR3 regions underwent amplification from RNA transcripts. Following a first-round RT-PCR that used HTBI primers, a second-round multiplex PCR was carried out. MiXCR was run by TCRdb on the multiplex PCR reads, yielding one entry per CDR3 protein. The table has hundreds of thousands of distinct CDR3 sequences, about 24% seen once; the top ten hold more than 5.5%. Hyperthyroidism cases were recent diagnoses of under 2 months' duration in people aged 18 to 65. The PBMC fraction was derived from around 10 ml of fresh peripheral blood. This clonotype was counted many times. What it binds is not known. The receptor was derived from a woman younger than 35 with stable Graves' hyperthyroidism. Some clones in this sample may be carry-over from other donors' samples. Sequenced sample: peripheral blood.

The CDR3 reads CASSSNTAEAFF. DNA for the CDR3: TGTGCCAGCAGCTCGAACACGGCTGAAGCTTTCTTT. This chain joins TRBV11-2 and TRBJ1-1; D remains ambiguous. Trimming removed 4 bases from V and 6 bases from J, with 9 bases in between. The CDR3 runs to 12 residues. CDR1 and CDR2 from the germline V gene are SGHAT and FQNNGV.